Shown below are 19 T cell receptor beta chains from a single sample sequenced in a study of T cell responses to AZD1222 COVID-19 vaccine. Here immunoSEQ multiplex PCR was the method, and the copy in TCRdb shows in-frame clones only, minus some. The sample carries over 100,000 clones, approximately 91% recorded once. The sequencing used peripheral blood, collected on day 0 of AZD1222 vaccination. The receptors shown here come from an adult in good health.

The chain recombines TRBV4-1 with TRBJ1-5; D possibly corresponds to TRBD1 (5 bases). V was shortened by 0 bases and J by 4 bases, with 10 bases between the two germline ends. The CDR3 extends over 15 amino acids. The germline V gene encodes CDR1 MGHRA and CDR2 YSYEKL. The CDR3 DNA follows: TGCGCCAGCAGCCAAGAAAGGGGAACGAATCAGCCCCAGCATTTT. It specifies CASSQERGTNQPQHF.

The chain is built from TRBV25-1 and TRBJ1-1, with a possible D match to TRBD1 (6 bases). V was pared by 7 bases and J by 0 bases, with 21 bases between. The CDR3 is 17 amino acids. Germline assignment: CDR1 MGHDK and CDR2 SYGVNS. The CDR3 here is CASTLARDTELNTEAFF. DNA for the CDR3: TGTGCCAGCACTCTAGCGCGGGACACGGAATTGAACACTGAAGCTTTCTTT.

CDR3 residues: CASTVGTANQPQHF. The CDR3 DNA reads TGTGCCAGCACCGTCGGGACAGCAAATCAGCCCCAGCATTTT. The V gene is TRBV6-5, the J gene TRBJ1-5; 7 bases line up with TRBD1. V was clipped by 7 bases and J by 4 bases; unmatched bases: 7. The CDR3 has 14 amino acids. CDR1 MNHEY and CDR2 SVGAGI come from the germline V gene.

The J gene is TRBJ1-1, the V gene TRBV5-5; D is uncertain. Looked up from germline, CDR1 is SGHKS and CDR2 is YYEKEE (reference sequence). This CDR3 has 17 amino acids. V was trimmed by 0 bases and J by 3 bases, leaving 18 bases between them. This CDR3 is CASSLVFALQLYTEAFF. CDR3 bases: TGTGCCAGCAGCTTGGTGTTCGCTCTCCAACTGTACACTGAAGCTTTCTTT.

As regards this clone: At one end, the junction sequence differs from germline, possibly due to a read error. V usage is TRBV7-7 and J usage is TRBJ2-1; possibly TRBD1 for D (7 bases). The V gene's germline CDR1 is SSHAT and CDR2 FNYEAQ (reference sequence). This CDR3 is 15 amino acids long. The CDR3 region has the DNA TGTGCTAGCAGCCACGGAGGGACAGCAAACAATGAGCAGTTCTTC. Translating it yields CASSHGGTANNEQFF.

The chain carries TRBV6-1 and TRBJ1-3; unclear D gene. This CDR3 spans 16 amino acids. Germline CDR1 and CDR2: MNHNS and SASEGT. The V end lost 1 base, the J end lost 0 bases, and 10 bases lay between the germline ends. The CDR3 protein is CASSEVHPSSGNTIYF. CDR3 nucleotides: TGTGCCAGCAGTGAAGTACACCCGAGCTCTGGAAACACCATATATTTT.

This chain connects TRBV6-6 to TRBJ1-2; D not resolved. CDR1 is MNHNY and CDR2 is SVGAGI in the germline V gene (reference sequence). The CDR3 totals 13 residues. Trimming cost V 7 bases and J 5 bases, with 14 bases left between them. The CDR3 DNA reads TGTGCCAGCAACTTCCAGAGAGATTATGGCTACACCTTC. Its protein product is CASNFQRDYGYTF.

This chain uses TRBV11-3 with TRBJ1-1; no reliable D call. The length of the CDR3 is 13 residues. Germline V gene data show CDR1 as SGHNT and CDR2 as YENEEA. Trimming removed 1 base at V and 1 base at J, with 4 bases between. CDR3 nucleotides: TGTGCCAGCAGCTTAGGGAAGAACACTGAAGCTTTCTTT. This translates into CASSLGKNTEAFF.

Only a few counts were recorded for this clone. The gene calls are TRBV5-8 and TRBJ2-2, with TRBD1 matching 8 bases. Germline trimming cut 4 bases from V and 6 bases from J; bases unmatched to any gene: 8. CDR1 SGHTS and CDR2 YDEGEE come from the germline V gene. This CDR3 comprises 15 residues. The CDR3: CASSVETGAAGELFF. CDR3 in DNA: TGTGCCAGCAGCGTTGAGACAGGGGCAGCCGGGGAGCTGTTTTTT.

This clone was detected a few times. The chain is built from TRBV5-1 and TRBJ1-2; tentatively, D is TRBD1 (6 bases). The V end was cut by 0 bases, the J end by 4 bases, with 16 bases between. This CDR3 spans 16 amino acids. Germline CDR1 is SGHRS and CDR2 is YFSETQ. The CDR3: CASSLDSGGRGYGYTF. In nucleotides, the CDR3 is TGCGCCAGCAGCTTGGACAGCGGCGGCAGGGGCTATGGCTACACCTTC.

The chain carries TRBV5-1 and TRBJ1-5; 7 nucleotides match TRBD1. This CDR3 has 12 residues. Germline values: CDR1 SGHRS, CDR2 YFSETQ. The V gene end was trimmed by 8 bases and the J gene end by 2 bases; junction bases not matched to a gene: 1. The CDR3 region is CARGTGNQPQHF. The CDR3 bases are TGCGCCAGGGGGACAGGCAATCAGCCCCAGCATTTT. Looking up the rest from reference TRBV5-1 and TRBJ1-5 gives the full variable domain: KAGVTQTPRYLIKTRGQQVTLSCSPISGHRSVSWYQQTPGQGLQFLFEYFSETQRNKGNFPGRFSGRQFSNSRSEMNVSTLELGDSALYLCARGTGNQPQHFGDGTRLSIL.

The chain carries TRBV3-1 (or the pseudogene TRBV3-2) and TRBJ1-2; TRBD1 is a possible D gene (5 bases). The ends were cut back, 1 base at V and 8 bases at J, with 11 bases in the middle. Germline CDR1 reads LGHDT; CDR2 reads YNNKEL (reference sequence). The CDR3 extends over 13 amino acids. CDR3 nucleotides: TGTGCCAGCAGCCAAGGGGGGGTTGTGGGCTACACCTTC. It specifies CASSQGGVVGYTF.

The J gene is TRBJ1-6, the V gene TRBV13, with a weak D call TRBD1 (6 bases). The ends were cut back, 7 bases at V and 11 bases at J, with 18 bases in the middle. Germline CDR1 reads PRHDT; CDR2 reads FYEKMQ (reference sequence). The CDR3 contains 14 residues. As DNA, the CDR3 is TGTGCCAGCACCTATATGACAGGATCGCCACCCCTCCACTTT. Translation gives CASTYMTGSPPLHF.

Only a few counts were recorded for this clone. The chain employs TRBV6-5 and TRBJ1-1; no definite D call. V dropped 6 bases and J dropped 1 base, with 12 bases sitting between them. Germline CDR1 and CDR2: MNHEY and SVGAGI. CDR3 length: 14 residues. CDR3 protein: CASRLHSTNTEAFF. CDR3 coding DNA: TGTGCCAGCAGACTGCATTCTACGAACACTGAAGCTTTCTTT.

The chain employs TRBV10-3 and TRBJ1-2, with D unclear. The CDR3 extends over 14 amino acids. CDR1 and CDR2 (germline): ENHRY, SYGVKD. Trimming pared 0 bases from V and 6 bases from J, leaving 11 bases between. CDR3 DNA sequence: TGTGCCATCAGTGAGTCGTGGAAGAGCAATGGCTACACCTTC. It is translated as CAISESWKSNGYTF.

A single count supports this clone. CDR3 protein: CASSNEQGSDEQYF. The CDR3 bases are TGCGCCAGCAGCAACGAACAGGGGTCGGACGAGCAGTACTTC. The chain has TRBV5-1 and TRBJ2-7, with 7 positions matching TRBD1. The germline gives CDR1 SGHRS, CDR2 YFSETQ. V lost 4 bases to trimming and J lost 5 bases; unmatched junction nucleotides: 9. CDR3 length equals 14 residues.

This clone was counted a few times. The chain links TRBV19 to TRBJ1-1; 7 positions agree with TRBD1. This CDR3 has 13 residues. Trimming cost V 10 bases and J 4 bases; bases outside gene matches: 9. CDR1 LNHDA and CDR2 SQIVND come from the germline V gene (reference sequence). The chain's CDR3 is CATTTSGGTEAFF. In DNA form, the CDR3 reads TGTGCCACTACAACCTCAGGGGGCACTGAAGCTTTCTTT.

This chain joins TRBV11-2 and TRBJ2-5; tentative D call: TRBD1 (6 bases). The length of the CDR3 is 13 residues. Looked up from germline, CDR1 is SGHAT and CDR2 is FQNNGV. Trimming stripped 8 bases from V and 4 bases from J, with 14 bases between. The DNA for the CDR3 is TGTGCCAGCCAGGGGCGAAGGACAGAGACCCAGTACTTC. Residues: CASQGRRTETQYF.

The chain joins TRBV18 to TRBJ2-2, with D hard to call. Germline values: CDR1 KGHSH, CDR2 LQKENI. The CDR3 has 12 residues. V was trimmed by 7 bases and J by 5 bases, leaving 8 bases between them. CDR3 amino acids: CASFGETGELFF. CDR3 nucleotides: TGTGCCAGCTTCGGTGAGACCGGGGAGCTGTTTTTT.